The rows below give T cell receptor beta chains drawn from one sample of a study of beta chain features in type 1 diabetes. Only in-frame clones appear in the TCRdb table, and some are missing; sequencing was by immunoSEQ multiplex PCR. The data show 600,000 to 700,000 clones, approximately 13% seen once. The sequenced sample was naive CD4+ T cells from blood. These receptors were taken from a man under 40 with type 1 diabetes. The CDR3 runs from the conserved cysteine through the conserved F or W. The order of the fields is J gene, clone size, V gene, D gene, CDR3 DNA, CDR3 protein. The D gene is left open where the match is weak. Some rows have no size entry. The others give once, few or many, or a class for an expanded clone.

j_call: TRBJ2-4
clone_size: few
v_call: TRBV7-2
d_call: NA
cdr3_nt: TGTGCCAGCAGCTTAGGACAGGAGGGGACCAAAAACATTCAGTACTTC
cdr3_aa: CASSLGQEGTKNIQYF

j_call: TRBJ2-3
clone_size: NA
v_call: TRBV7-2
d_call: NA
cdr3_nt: TGTGCCAGCAGCTTAGGTCGGGATACGCAGTATTTT
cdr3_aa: CASSLGRDTQYF

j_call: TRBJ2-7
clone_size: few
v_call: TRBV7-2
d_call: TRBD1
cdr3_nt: TGTGCCAGCAGCAAGAACCCGCAGGGGGCCTACGAGCAGTACTTC
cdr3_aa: CASSKNPQGAYEQYF

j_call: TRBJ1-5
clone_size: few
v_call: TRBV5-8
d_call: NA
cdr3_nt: TGTGCCAGCAGCTTGTACGTCCGTAGCAATCAGCCCCAGCATTTT
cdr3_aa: CASSLYVRSNQPQHF

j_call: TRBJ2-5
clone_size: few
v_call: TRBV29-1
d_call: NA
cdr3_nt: TGCAGCGTTGAAATAGGAGAAGAGACCCAGTACTTC
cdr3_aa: CSVEIGEETQYF

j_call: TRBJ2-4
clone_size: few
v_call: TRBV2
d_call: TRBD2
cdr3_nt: TGTGCCAGCAGTGGTAGCGGGGGGATAGCCAAAAACATTCAGTACTTC
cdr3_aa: CASSGSGGIAKNIQYF

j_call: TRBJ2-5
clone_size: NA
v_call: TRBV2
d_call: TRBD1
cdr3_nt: TGTGCCAGCAGTGAGTCAGGGGGCGAAGAGACCCAGTACTTC
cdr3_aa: CASSESGGEETQYF

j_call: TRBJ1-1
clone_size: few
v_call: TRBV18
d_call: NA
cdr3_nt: TGTGCCAGCTCACAGGGGGAGAACACTGAAGCTTTCTTT
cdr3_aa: CASSQGENTEAFF

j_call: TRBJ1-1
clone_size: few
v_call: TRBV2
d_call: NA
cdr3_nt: TGTGCCAGCAGTGAAGAAGGGACGCCGCGCACAGAAGAAGCTTTCTTT
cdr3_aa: CASSEEGTPRTEEAFF

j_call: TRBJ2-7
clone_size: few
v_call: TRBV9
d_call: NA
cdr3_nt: TGTGCCAGCAGCGTTGGGACACCGGGCCTCGAGCAGTACTTC
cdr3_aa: CASSVGTPGLEQYF

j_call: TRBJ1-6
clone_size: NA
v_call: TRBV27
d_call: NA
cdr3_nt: TGTGCCAGCAGTTTATCCCAGGGCCACAATGGTTCACCCCTCCACTTT
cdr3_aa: CASSLSQGHNGSPLHF

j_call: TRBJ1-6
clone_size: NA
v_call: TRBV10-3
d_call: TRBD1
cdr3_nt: TGTGCCATCAGTCCGGACAGGGAGAGTTCACCCCTCCACTTT
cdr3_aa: CAISPDRESSPLHF

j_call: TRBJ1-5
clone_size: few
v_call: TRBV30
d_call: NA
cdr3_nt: TGTGCCTGGAGTGTACAACAGGGCTTCAATCAGCCCCAGCATTTT
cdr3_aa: CAWSVQQGFNQPQHF

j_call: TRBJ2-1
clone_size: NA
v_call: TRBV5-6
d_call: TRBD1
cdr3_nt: TGTGCCAGCAGCCGAAGGGGACAGAACAATGAGCAGTTCTTC
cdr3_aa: CASSRRGQNNEQFF

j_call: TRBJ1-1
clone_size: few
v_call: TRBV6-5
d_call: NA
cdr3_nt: TGTGCCAGCAGTTACCCCGGAGGCACTGAAGCTTTCTTT
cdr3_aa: CASSYPGGTEAFF

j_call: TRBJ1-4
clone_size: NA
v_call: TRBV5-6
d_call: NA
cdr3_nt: TGTGCCAGCAGCTTGGTGGGGCCCGATGAAAAACTGTTTTTT
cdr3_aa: CASSLVGPDEKLFF

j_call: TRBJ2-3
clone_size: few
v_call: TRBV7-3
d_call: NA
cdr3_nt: TGTGCCAGCAGCTTAACAGGGGGAGATACGCAGTATTTT
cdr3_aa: CASSLTGGDTQYF

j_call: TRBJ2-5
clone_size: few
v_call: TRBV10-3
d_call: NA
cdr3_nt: TGTGCCACCAGCCGTACTCAAGAGACCCAGTACTTC
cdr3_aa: CATSRTQETQYF

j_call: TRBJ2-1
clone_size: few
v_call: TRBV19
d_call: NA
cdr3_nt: TGTGCCAGTAGTGACGGCGGGACACCCAATGAGCAGTTCTTC
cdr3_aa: CASSDGGTPNEQFF

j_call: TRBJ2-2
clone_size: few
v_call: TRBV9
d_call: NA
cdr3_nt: TGTGCCAGCAGCAAGTTGGTGAACACCGGGGAGCTGTTTTTT
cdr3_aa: CASSKLVNTGELFF

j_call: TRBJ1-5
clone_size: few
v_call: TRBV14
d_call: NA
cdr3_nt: TGTGCCAGCAGCCAAGACCGGGAGCAGCCCCAGCATTTT
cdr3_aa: CASSQDREQPQHF

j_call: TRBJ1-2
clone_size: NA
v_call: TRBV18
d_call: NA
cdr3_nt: TGTGCCAGCTCACCAGGATCAGGGGCCGGCGGTGGCTACACCTTC
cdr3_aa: CASSPGSGAGGGYTF

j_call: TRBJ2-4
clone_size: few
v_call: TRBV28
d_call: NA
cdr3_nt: TGTGCCAGCAACCTGGACAGTCAAGCCAAAAACATTCAGTACTTC
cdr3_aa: CASNLDSQAKNIQYF

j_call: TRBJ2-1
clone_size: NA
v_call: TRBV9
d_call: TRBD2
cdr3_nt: TGTGCCAGCAGCGTAGCGGGGGGTGACTACAATGAGCAGTTCTTC
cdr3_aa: CASSVAGGDYNEQFF

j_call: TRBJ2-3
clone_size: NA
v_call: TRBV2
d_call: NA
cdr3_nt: TGTGCCAGCAGTAAACACTTGCCCCCAGATACGCAGTATTTT
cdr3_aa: CASSKHLPPDTQYF

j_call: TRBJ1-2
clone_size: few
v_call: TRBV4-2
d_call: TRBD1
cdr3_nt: TGTGCCAGCAGCCGAGGGACAGCTAACTATGGCTACACCTTC
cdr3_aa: CASSRGTANYGYTF

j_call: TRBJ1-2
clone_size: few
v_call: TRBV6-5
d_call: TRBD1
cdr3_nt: TGTGCCAGCAGTCCCCGGGACAGTTATAACTATGGCTACACCTTC
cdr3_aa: CASSPRDSYNYGYTF

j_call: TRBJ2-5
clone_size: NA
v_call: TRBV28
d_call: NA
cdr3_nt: TGTGCCAGCAGTTTACTCTTCGGGACGGGTGGTGGGGCCCAGTACTTC
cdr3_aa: CASSLLFGTGGGAQYF

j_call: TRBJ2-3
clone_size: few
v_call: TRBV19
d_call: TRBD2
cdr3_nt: TGTGCCAGTAGAGGGAGGGGCACAGATACGCAGTATTTT
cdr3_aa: CASRGRGTDTQYF

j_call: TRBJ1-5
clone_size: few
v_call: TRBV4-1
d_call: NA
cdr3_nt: TGCGCCAGCAGCCAAGTGAGTACCCGAGGGAATCAGCCCCAGCATTTT
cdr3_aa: CASSQVSTRGNQPQHF

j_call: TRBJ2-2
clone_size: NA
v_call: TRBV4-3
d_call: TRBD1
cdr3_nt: TGCGCCAGCAGCCAAGTTGGGACAGATAACACCGGGGAGCTGTTTTTT
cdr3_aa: CASSQVGTDNTGELFF